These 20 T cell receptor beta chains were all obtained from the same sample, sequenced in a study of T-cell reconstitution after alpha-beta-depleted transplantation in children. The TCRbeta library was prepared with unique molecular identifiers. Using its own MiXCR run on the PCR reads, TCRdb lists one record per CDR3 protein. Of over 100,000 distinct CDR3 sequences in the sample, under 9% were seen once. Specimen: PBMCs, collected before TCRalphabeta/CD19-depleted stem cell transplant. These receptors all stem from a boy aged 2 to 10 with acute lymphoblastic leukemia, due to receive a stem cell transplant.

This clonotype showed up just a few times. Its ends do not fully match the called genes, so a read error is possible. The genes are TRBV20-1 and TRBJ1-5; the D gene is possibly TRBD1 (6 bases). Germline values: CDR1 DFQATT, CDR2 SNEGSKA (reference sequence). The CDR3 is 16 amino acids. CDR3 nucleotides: TGCTGTGCTAGAGGTTCGAGGGGGTATAGCAATCAGCCCCAGCATTTT. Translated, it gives CCARGSRGYSNQPQHF.

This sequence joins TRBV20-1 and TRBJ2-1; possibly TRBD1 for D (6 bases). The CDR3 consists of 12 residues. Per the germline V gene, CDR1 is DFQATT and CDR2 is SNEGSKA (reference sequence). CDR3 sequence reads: CRGSGVGNEQFF. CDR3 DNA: TGCAGGGGATCAGGGGTAGGAAATGAGCAGTTCTTC.

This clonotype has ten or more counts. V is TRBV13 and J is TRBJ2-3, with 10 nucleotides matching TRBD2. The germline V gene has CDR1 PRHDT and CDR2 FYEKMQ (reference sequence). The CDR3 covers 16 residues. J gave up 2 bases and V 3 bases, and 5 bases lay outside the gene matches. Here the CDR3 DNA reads TGTGCCAGCAGCTTCCCTCTAGCGGGGGTCACAGATACGCAGTATTTT. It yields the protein CASSFPLAGVTDTQYF.

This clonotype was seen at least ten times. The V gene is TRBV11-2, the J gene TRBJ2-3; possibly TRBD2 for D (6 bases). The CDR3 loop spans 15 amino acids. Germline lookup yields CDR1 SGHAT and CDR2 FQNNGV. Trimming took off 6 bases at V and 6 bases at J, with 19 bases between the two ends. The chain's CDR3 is CASSLRGSRGDTQYF. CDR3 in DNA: TGTGCCAGCAGTCTACGGGGGTCCCGCGGGGATACGCAGTATTTT.

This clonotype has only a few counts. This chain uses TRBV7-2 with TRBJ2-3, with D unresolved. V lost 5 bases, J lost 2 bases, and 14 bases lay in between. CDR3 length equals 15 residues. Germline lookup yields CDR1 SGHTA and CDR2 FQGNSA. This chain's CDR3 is CASSPSAGATDTQYF. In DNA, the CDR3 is TGTGCCAGCAGCCCGTCCGCAGGCGCCACAGATACGCAGTATTTT. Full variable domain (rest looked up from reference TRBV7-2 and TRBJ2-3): GAGVSQSPSNKVTEKGKDVELRCDPISGHTALYWYRQSLGQGLEFLIYFQGNSAPDKSGLPSDRFSAERTGGSVSTLTIQRTQQEDSAVYLCASSPSAGATDTQYFGPGTRLTVL.

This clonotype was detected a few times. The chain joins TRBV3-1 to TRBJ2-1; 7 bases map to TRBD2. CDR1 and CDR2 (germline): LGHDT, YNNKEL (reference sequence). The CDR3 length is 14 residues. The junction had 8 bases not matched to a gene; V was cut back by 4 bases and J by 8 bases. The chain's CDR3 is CASSLPGTIDEQFF. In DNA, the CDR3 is TGTGCCAGCAGCCTACCGGGGACTATCGATGAGCAGTTCTTC.

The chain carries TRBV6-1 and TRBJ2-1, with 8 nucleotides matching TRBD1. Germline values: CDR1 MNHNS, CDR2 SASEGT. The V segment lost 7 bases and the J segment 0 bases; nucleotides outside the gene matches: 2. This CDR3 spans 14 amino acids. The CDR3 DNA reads TGTGCCAGCAAAGGACAGGGCTCCTACAATGAGCAGTTCTTC. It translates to CASKGQGSYNEQFF.

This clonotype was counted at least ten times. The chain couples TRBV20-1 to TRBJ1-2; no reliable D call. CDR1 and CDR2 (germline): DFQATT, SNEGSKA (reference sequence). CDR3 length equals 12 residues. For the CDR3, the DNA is TGCAACCATTTTTCCGCTAACTATGGCTACACCTTC. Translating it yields CNHFSANYGYTF.

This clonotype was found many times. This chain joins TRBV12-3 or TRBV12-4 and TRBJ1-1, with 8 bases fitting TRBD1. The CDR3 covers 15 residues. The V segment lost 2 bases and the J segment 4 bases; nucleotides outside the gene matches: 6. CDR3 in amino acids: CASSLRTGQGTEAFF. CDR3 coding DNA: TGTGCCAGCAGTTTAAGGACAGGGCAAGGCACTGAAGCTTTCTTT.

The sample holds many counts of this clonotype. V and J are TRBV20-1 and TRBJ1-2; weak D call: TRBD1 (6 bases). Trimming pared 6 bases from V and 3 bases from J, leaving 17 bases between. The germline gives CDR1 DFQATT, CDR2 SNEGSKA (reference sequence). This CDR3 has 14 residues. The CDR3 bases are TGCAGTGCCAGATCGACAGGCTCTGACTATGGCTACACCTTC. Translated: CSARSTGSDYGYTF.

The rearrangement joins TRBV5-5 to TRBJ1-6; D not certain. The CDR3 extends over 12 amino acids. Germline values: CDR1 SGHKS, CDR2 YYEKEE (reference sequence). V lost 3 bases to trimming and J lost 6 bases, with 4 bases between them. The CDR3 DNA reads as TGTGCCAGCAGCTCATTTAATTCACCCCTCCACTTT. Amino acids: CASSSFNSPLHF.

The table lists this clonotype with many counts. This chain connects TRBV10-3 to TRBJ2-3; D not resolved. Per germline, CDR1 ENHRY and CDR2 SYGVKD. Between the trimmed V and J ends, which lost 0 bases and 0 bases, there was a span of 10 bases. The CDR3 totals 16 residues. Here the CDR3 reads CAISESIASSTDTQYF. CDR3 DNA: TGTGCCATCAGTGAGTCGATCGCCTCTAGCACAGATACGCAGTATTTT.

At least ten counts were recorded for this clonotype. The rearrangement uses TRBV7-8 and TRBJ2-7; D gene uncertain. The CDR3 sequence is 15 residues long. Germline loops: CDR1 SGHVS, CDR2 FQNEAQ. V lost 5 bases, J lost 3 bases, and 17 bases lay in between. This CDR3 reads CASSPRAAWNYEQYF. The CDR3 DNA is TGTGCCAGCAGCCCTAGGGCGGCATGGAACTACGAGCAGTACTTC. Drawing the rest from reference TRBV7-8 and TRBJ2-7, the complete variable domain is GAGVSQSPRYKVAKRGQDVALRCDPISGHVSLFWYQQALGQGPEFLTYFQNEAQLDKSGLPSDRFFAERPEGSVSTLKIQRTQQEDSAVYLCASSPRAAWNYEQYFGPGTRLTVT.

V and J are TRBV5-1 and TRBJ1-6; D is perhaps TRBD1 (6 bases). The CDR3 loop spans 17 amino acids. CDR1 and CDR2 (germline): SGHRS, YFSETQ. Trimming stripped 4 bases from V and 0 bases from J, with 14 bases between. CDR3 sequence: CASSLEQGSSYNSPLHF. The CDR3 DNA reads TGCGCCAGCAGCCTTGAACAGGGCAGCTCCTATAATTCACCCCTCCACTTT.

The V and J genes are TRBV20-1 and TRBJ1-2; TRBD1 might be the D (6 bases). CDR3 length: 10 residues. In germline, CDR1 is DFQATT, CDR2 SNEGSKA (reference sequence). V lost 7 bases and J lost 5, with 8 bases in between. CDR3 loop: CSGQGYGYTF. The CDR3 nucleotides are TGCAGTGGGCAGGGGTATGGCTACACCTTC.

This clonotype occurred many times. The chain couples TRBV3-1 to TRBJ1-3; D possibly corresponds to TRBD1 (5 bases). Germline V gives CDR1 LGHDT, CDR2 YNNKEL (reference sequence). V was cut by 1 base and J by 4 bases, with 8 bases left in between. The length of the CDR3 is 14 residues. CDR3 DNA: TGTGCCAGCAGCCAAGGAGGGGTCGGAAACACCATATATTTT. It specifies CASSQGGVGNTIYF.

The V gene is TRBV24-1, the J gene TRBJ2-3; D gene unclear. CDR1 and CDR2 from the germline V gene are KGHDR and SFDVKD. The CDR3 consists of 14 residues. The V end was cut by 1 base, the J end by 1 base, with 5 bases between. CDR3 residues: CATSDFRGTDTQYF. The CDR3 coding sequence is TGTGCCACCAGTGATTTTCGGGGCACAGATACGCAGTATTTT.

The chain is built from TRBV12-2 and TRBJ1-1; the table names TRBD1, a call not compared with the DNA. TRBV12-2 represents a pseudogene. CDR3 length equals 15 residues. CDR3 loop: CASRFPGRVNTEAFF. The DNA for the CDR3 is TGTGCAAGTCGCTTCCCAGGGAGAGTGAACACTGAAGCTTTCTTT.

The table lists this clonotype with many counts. In nucleotides, the CDR3 is TGCGCCAGCAGCCTAGGACGTGATTCACCCCTCCACTTT. Protein product: CASSLGRDSPLHF. The rearrangement uses TRBV4-1 and TRBJ1-6; D uncertain. V lost 4 bases and J lost 8, with 9 bases in between. The germline V gene encodes CDR1 MGHRA and CDR2 YSYEKL. The CDR3 runs 13 residues.

The CDR3 sequence is CSAWDRGYGYTF. CDR3 DNA sequence: TGCAGTGCTTGGGACAGGGGCTATGGCTACACCTTC. The V call is TRBV20-1, the J call TRBJ1-2; 10 bases are a match to TRBD1. J gave up 4 bases and V 5 bases, and 1 base lay outside the gene matches. Germline V lookup: CDR1 DFQATT, CDR2 SNEGSKA (reference sequence). The CDR3 covers 12 residues.